The 24 T cell receptor beta chains below all came from one sample that was sequenced in a study of blood T cell repertoires in COVID-19. Sequencing used immunoSEQ multiplex PCR; TCRdb keeps in-frame clones, though not all of them. Among more than 95,000 clones, around 85% were seen once, and the ten largest hold 2.5% to 3.5%. Sequencing input: peripheral blood. These receptors all stem from an elderly woman with active or convalescent COVID-19.

This clone was counted at least ten times. The rearrangement uses TRBV6-1 and TRBJ1-5, with 8 bases identical to TRBD1. Germline CDR1 reads MNHNS; CDR2 reads SASEGT. CDR3 length equals 15 residues. Germline trimming cut 2 bases from V and 7 bases from J; bases unmatched to any gene: 7. CDR3 nucleotides: TGTGCCAGCAGTGAACAAGACAGGGGCGGACAGCCCCAGCATTTT. Its translation is CASSEQDRGGQPQHF.

The V call is TRBV9, the J call TRBJ1-6; weak D call: TRBD1 (6 bases). Germline lookup yields CDR1 SGDLS and CDR2 YYNGEE. Deletions cut 0 bases from V and 4 bases from J, with 11 bases between. CDR3 length: 16 residues. CDR3: CASSVEGVPYNSPLHF. The CDR3 bases are TGTGCCAGCAGCGTAGAGGGGGTACCTTATAATTCACCCCTCCACTTT. Filled out from reference TRBV9 and TRBJ1-6, the complete variable domain reads DSGVTQTPKHLITATGQRVTLRCSPRSGDLSVYWYQQSLDQGLQFLIQYYNGEERAKGNILERFSAQQFPDLHSELNLSSLELGDSALYFCASSVEGVPYNSPLHFGNGTRLTVT.

The chain joins TRBV10-3 to TRBJ1-1; 8 nucleotides line up with TRBD1. Germline CDR1 and CDR2: ENHRY and SYGVKD. The CDR3 consists of 15 residues. Trimming removed 6 bases from V and 0 bases from J; junction bases left unmatched: 6. The CDR3 nucleotides are TGTGCCATCAGACGGACAGGGACTATGAACACTGAAGCTTTCTTT. Protein product: CAIRRTGTMNTEAFF.

This chain links TRBV19 with TRBJ2-3, with D perhaps TRBD1 (6 bases). V was trimmed by 5 bases and J by 5 bases, leaving 14 bases between them. The CDR3 spans 14 residues. The V gene's germline CDR1 is LNHDA and CDR2 SQIVND (reference sequence). The CDR3 is CASSRGRGQDTQYF. CDR3 nucleotides: TGTGCCAGTAGTCGCGGCAGGGGTCAAGATACGCAGTATTTT. Supplemented by reference TRBV19 and TRBJ2-3, the full variable domain reads DGGITQSPKYLFRKEGQNVTLSCEQNLNHDAMYWYRQDPGQGLRLIYYSQIVNDFQKGDIAEGYSVSREKKESFPLTVTSAQKNPTAFYLCASSRGRGQDTQYFGPGTRLTVL.

This clone was seen a single time. The chain links TRBV27 to TRBJ1-1; TRBD1 aligns across 9 bases. From germline, CDR1 is MNHEY and CDR2 SMNVEV (reference sequence). The J segment lost 1 base and the V segment lost 3 bases, leaving 6 bases of the junction unmatched. The CDR3 has 16 residues. The CDR3 DNA is TGTGCCAGCAGTTTTTATCCGGGACAGGGGAACACTGAAGCTTTCTTT. Its protein product is CASSFYPGQGNTEAFF.

V and J are TRBV3-1 (or the pseudogene TRBV3-2) and TRBJ1-2; TRBD1 agrees at 7 bases. CDR3 length: 16 residues. The germline V gene encodes CDR1 LGHDT and CDR2 YNNKEL (reference sequence). V was pared by 1 base and J by 4 bases, with 9 bases of the junction left unmatched. CDR3: CASSQALTGASYGYTF. Written as DNA, the CDR3 is TGTGCCAGCAGCCAAGCTCTTACAGGGGCGAGCTATGGCTACACCTTC.

The J gene is TRBJ1-5, the V gene TRBV28, with 7 bases fitting TRBD1. Germline CDR1 and CDR2: MDHEN and SYDVKM. The CDR3 spans 13 residues. After removal of 3 bases from V and 4 bases from J, the junction contained 0 bases not matched to a gene. The CDR3 region has the DNA TGTGCCAGCAGTTTGACAGGGAATCAGCCCCAGCATTTT. Translation gives CASSLTGNQPQHF.

The J gene is TRBJ1-2, the V gene TRBV5-6; the D gene is possibly TRBD1 (6 bases). This CDR3 region has 14 residues. V was cut by 6 bases and J by 8 bases, with 20 bases left in between. Germline V lookup: CDR1 SGHDT, CDR2 YYEEEE. The DNA of the CDR3 is TGTGCCAGCACCGCAAGGGACACTCTGGGGGGCTACACCTTC. This translates into CASTARDTLGGYTF.

The chain has TRBV6-2 or TRBV6-3 and TRBJ2-7; 9 bases are shared with TRBD1. The germline gives CDR1 MNHEY, CDR2 SVGEGT. The V gene end was trimmed by 6 bases and the J gene end by 2 bases; junction bases not matched to a gene: 17. This CDR3 has 18 amino acids. The CDR3: CASSIGTGLFARPYEQYF. CDR3 nucleotides: TGTGCCAGCAGCATCGGGACAGGGTTATTCGCTCGCCCCTACGAGCAGTACTTC.

This chain links TRBV5-4 with TRBJ2-7, with 15 bases that match TRBD2. J was trimmed by 2 bases and V by 4 bases; bases with no gene match: 4. Germline V gene sequence: CDR1 SGHNT, CDR2 YYREEE (reference sequence). CDR3 length equals 16 residues. CDR3 DNA sequence: TGTGCCAGCAGCCCGGGGACTAGCGGGGGGACCTACGAGCAGTACTTC. It yields the protein CASSPGTSGGTYEQYF. The variable domain in full, completed from reference TRBV5-4 and TRBJ2-7, reads ETGVTQSPTHLIKTRGQQVTLRCSSQSGHNTVSWYQQALGQGPQFIFQYYREEENGRGNFPPRFSGLQFPNYSSELNVNALELDDSALYLCASSPGTSGGTYEQYFGPGTRLTVT.

The V and J genes are TRBV7-9 and TRBJ2-7; D might be TRBD2 (6 bases). This CDR3 contains 12 residues. The germline V and J ends were trimmed by 11 bases and 3 bases, with 14 bases remaining between them. Per the germline V gene, CDR1 is SEHNR and CDR2 is FQNEAQ (reference sequence). The DNA of the CDR3 is TGTGCCCACGAGGACTACAACTACGAGCAGTACTTC. Translation gives CAHEDYNYEQYF.

The chain links TRBV2 to TRBJ2-7; 7 bases map to TRBD1. The CDR3 runs 15 residues. Germline lookup yields CDR1 SNHLY and CDR2 FYNNEI. V shed 4 bases and J 3 bases; nucleotides not matched to a gene: 9. CDR3 DNA sequence: TGTGCCAGCAGTGCAGACAGGGCTAGTGTCTACGAGCAGTACTTC. Translating it yields CASSADRASVYEQYF.

This chain's CDR3 is CASSLSDSGGAEAFF. DNA for the CDR3: TGTGCCAGCAGCTTATCGGACTCAGGGGGAGCTGAAGCTTTCTTT. The V call is TRBV11-2, the J call TRBJ1-1; 7 bases map to TRBD1. After removal of 2 bases from V and 6 bases from J, the junction contained 9 bases not matched to a gene. The CDR3 consists of 15 residues. Germline V gene sequence: CDR1 SGHAT, CDR2 FQNNGV.

The genes are TRBV27 and TRBJ1-6; D uncertain. The CDR3 covers 14 residues. Trimming removed 7 bases at V and 10 bases at J, with 17 bases between. Per the germline V gene, CDR1 is MNHEY and CDR2 is SMNVEV (reference sequence). In DNA form, the CDR3 reads TGTGCCAGCACCCCTGGGGAGGGAAAGTCACCCCTCCACTTT. Translated: CASTPGEGKSPLHF.

The V gene is TRBV4-1, the J gene TRBJ2-1; TRBD2 is a possible D gene (6 bases). This CDR3 contains 14 residues. The V and J ends lost 0 bases and 9 bases respectively, with 12 bases between them. The germline CDR1 and CDR2 sequences are MGHRA and YSYEKL. CDR3 in amino acids: CASSQDYGGGEQFF. The CDR3 DNA reads as TGCGCCAGCAGCCAAGATTATGGGGGAGGTGAGCAGTTCTTC.

The chain combines TRBV6-5 with TRBJ1-2; D not resolved. V dropped 8 bases and J dropped 3 bases, with 7 bases sitting between them. There are 11 residues in the CDR3. CDR1 is MNHEY, CDR2 SVGAGI, per germline. The CDR3 sequence is CASRGDYGYTF. The CDR3 coding sequence is TGTGCCAGCCGCGGGGACTATGGCTACACCTTC.

CDR3 bases: TGTGCCAGCAGCTTAGCTCCCTTAGCGATCCGCTCCTACAATGAGCAGTTCTTC. This encodes CASSLAPLAIRSYNEQFF. The chain has TRBV7-2 and TRBJ2-1; TRBD2 might be the D (5 bases). CDR3 size: 18 residues. V lost 0 bases and J lost 0, with 15 bases in between. Germline CDR1 is SGHTA and CDR2 is FQGNSA.

V is TRBV10-3 and J is TRBJ1-1; the D gene is possibly TRBD1 (6 bases). The germline V gene encodes CDR1 ENHRY and CDR2 SYGVKD. Trimming took 3 bases from V and 1 from J, leaving 12 bases between them. The CDR3 has 15 residues. The CDR3 DNA sequence: TGTGCCATCAGTGATCTATACAGGGCGAACACTGAAGCTTTCTTT. As protein: CAISDLYRANTEAFF.

This clone was detected once. The rearrangement uses TRBV18 and TRBJ1-3; no definite D call. This CDR3 region has 16 residues. The germline V and J ends were trimmed by 3 bases and 3 bases, with 15 bases remaining between them. Germline V lookup: CDR1 KGHSH, CDR2 LQKENI. The DNA of the CDR3 is TGTGCCAGCTCACCCTCGGAAGCAGGTTATGGAAACACCATATATTTT. Amino acids: CASSPSEAGYGNTIYF.

The chain is built from TRBV6-1 and TRBJ1-5, with a possible D match to TRBD1 (5 bases). The CDR3 runs to 15 residues. Trimming took 3 bases from V and 2 from J, leaving 11 bases between them. Germline V gene sequence: CDR1 MNHNS, CDR2 SASEGT. This chain's CDR3 is CASSDRQTRNQPQHF. For the CDR3, the DNA is TGTGCCAGCAGTGACAGACAGACGCGCAATCAGCCCCAGCATTTT.

Worth noting for this clone: At one end, the junction sequence differs from germline, possibly due to a read error. V is TRBV13 and J is TRBJ2-7; 7 nucleotides agree with TRBD1. Germline lookup yields CDR1 PRHDT and CDR2 FYEKMQ (reference sequence). The CDR3 consists of 13 residues. CDR3 in amino acids: CASSWTGSHEQYF. The CDR3 nucleotides read TGTGCCAGCAGCTGGACAGGCTCCCACGAGCAGTACTTC. Full variable domain (missing parts from reference TRBV13 and TRBJ2-7): AAGVIQSPRHLIKEKRETATLKCYPIPRHDTVYWYQQGPGQDPQFLISFYEKMQSDKGSIPDRFSAQQFSDYHSELNMSSLELGDSALYFCASSWTGSHEQYFGPGTRLTVT.

The table lists this clone with a few counts. The chain couples TRBV29-1 to TRBJ2-1; D gene unclear. Germline lookup yields CDR1 SQVTM and CDR2 ANQGSEA. The germline V and J ends were trimmed by 4 bases and 3 bases, with 10 bases remaining between them. The CDR3 is made up of 13 amino acids. Here the CDR3 DNA reads TGCAGCGTTGCGGAGACGAGCTACAATGAGCAGTTCTTC. This encodes CSVAETSYNEQFF.

The chain couples TRBV19 to TRBJ1-1, with 9 bases lining up with TRBD1. This CDR3 is built from 15 residues. Germline V CDR1 and CDR2: LNHDA, SQIVND (reference sequence). J gave up 4 bases and V 2 bases, and 5 bases lay outside the gene matches. CDR3 protein: CASSIRDRVGTEAFF. The CDR3, as DNA: TGTGCCAGTAGTATAAGGGACAGGGTTGGCACTGAAGCTTTCTTT.

This chain uses TRBV7-8 with TRBJ1-4, with TRBD1 matching 11 bases. The CDR3 has 14 residues. Trimming cost V 5 bases and J 11 bases; bases outside gene matches: 7. Germline V gene data show CDR1 as SGHVS and CDR2 as FQNEAQ. CDR3 region: CASSPRDRGFKLFF. In DNA, the CDR3 is TGTGCCAGCAGCCCCCGGGACAGGGGGTTTAAACTGTTTTTT.